The rows below give T cell receptor beta chains drawn from one sample of a study of shared clonotypes between healthy human individuals. Generated by immunoSEQ multiplex PCR, the TCRdb table keeps only in-frame clones and is missing some. Of approximately 640,000 clones listed, 90% are singletons. Sequencing was performed on memory CD8+ T cells from PBMCs. The source of these receptors is a man aged 18 to 30 in good health. Some clones in this sample may be carry-over from other donors' samples. Both conserved end residues are part of each CDR3. The D gene is left open where the match is weak. Size is stated for part of the rows, as once, few or many counts, or as a class when the clone is expanded.

TRBJ2-7 | TRBV7-9 | - | - | CASSDGGAYEQYF | TGTGCCAGCAGCGACGGCGGAGCCTACGAGCAGTACTTC
TRBJ2-3 | TRBV28 | - | - | CASSFTSLTDTQYF | TGTGCCAGCAGTTTTACTTCCCTCACAGATACGCAGTATTTT
TRBJ2-2 | TRBV5-4 | - | - | CASTGMTGELFF | TGTGCCAGCACCGGGATGACCGGGGAGCTGTTTTTT
TRBJ1-5 | TRBV28 | - | - | CASRPGQSNQPQHF | TGTGCCAGCAGGCCGGGACAAAGCAATCAGCCCCAGCATTTT
TRBJ2-7 | TRBV27 | TRBD1 | - | CASSFLDRGHEQYF | TGTGCCAGCAGTTTTTTGGACAGGGGGCACGAGCAGTACTTC
TRBJ2-3 | TRBV27 | TRBD2 | - | CASSIPGLVNPPWDTQYF | TGTGCCAGCAGTATACCGGGACTAGTCAACCCCCCGTGGGATACGCAGTATTTT
TRBJ2-6 | TRBV7-9 | - | - | CASSSNLLGRDGLLTF | TGTGCCAGCAGCTCGAACCTATTAGGCCGGGACGGCCTACTGACTTTC
TRBJ1-1 | TRBV27 | - | - | CASGTGATEAFF | TGTGCCAGCGGCACGGGGGCCACTGAAGCTTTCTTT
TRBJ1-3 | TRBV5-1 | - | - | CASSLAFSTGNTIYF | TGCGCCAGCAGCTTGGCCTTTTCAACTGGAAACACCATATATTTT
TRBJ2-7 | TRBV18 | - | - | CASSSPAGLLPYEQYF | TGTGCCAGCTCCTCACCGGCGGGATTACTGCCCTACGAGCAGTACTTC
TRBJ2-7 | TRBV30 | - | - | CAWGRWGSDPLKQYF | TGTGCCTGGGGTCGGTGGGGGAGCGATCCCTTGAAGCAGTACTTC
TRBJ1-6 | TRBV7-9 | - | - | CASSLHTGASSEDSPLHF | TGTGCCAGCAGCTTACATACTGGGGCGTCTTCGGAAGATTCACCCCTCCACTTT
TRBJ1-1 | TRBV28 | - | - | CASSFVGEGAEAFF | TGTGCCAGCAGTTTCGTGGGCGAAGGGGCTGAAGCTTTCTTT
TRBJ2-5 | TRBV5-4 | - | - | CASSLDASQETQYF | TGTGCCAGCAGCTTGGATGCCAGCCAAGAGACCCAGTACTTC
TRBJ2-3 | TRBV11-2 | - | - | CASSLLGTDTQYF | TGTGCCAGCAGCCTACTAGGCACAGATACGCAGTATTTT
TRBJ2-7 | TRBV10-3 | TRBD2 | - | CAIRGAGTIHEQYF | TGTGCCATCCGTGGAGCGGGAACAATCCACGAGCAGTACTTC
TRBJ2-7 | TRBV7-9 | - | - | CASSRTGPLAENYEQYF | TGTGCCAGCAGTCGGACAGGGCCACTAGCGGAAAACTACGAGCAGTACTTC
TRBJ2-1 | TRBV29-1 | - | - | CSGLGGMGNEQFF | TGCAGCGGATTAGGGGGAATGGGCAATGAGCAGTTCTTC
TRBJ1-2 | TRBV29-1 | - | - | CSVDVGVVAPFNYGYTF | TGCAGCGTGGACGTCGGGGTTGTAGCACCCTTTAACTATGGCTACACCTTC
TRBJ2-4 | TRBV7-8 | - | - | CASSLAVRGRPRNIQYF | TGTGCCAGCAGCTTAGCAGTTCGGGGCCGCCCCAGGAACATTCAGTACTTC
TRBJ2-7 | TRBV7-3 | - | - | CASSLGQYHEQYF | TGTGCCAGCAGCCTAGGACAGTATCACGAGCAGTACTTC
TRBJ2-1 | TRBV27 | - | - | CASSGMTPHNEQFF | TGTGCCAGCAGCGGAATGACCCCGCACAATGAGCAGTTCTTC
TRBJ1-4 | TRBV28 | - | - | CASSLFGREEKLFF | TGTGCCAGCAGTTTATTCGGGAGGGAGGAAAAACTGTTTTTT
TRBJ1-2 | TRBV27 | - | - | CASSTPGQPYGYTF | TGTGCCAGCAGTACCCCCGGACAGCCCTATGGCTACACCTTC
TRBJ2-1 | TRBV13 | TRBD1 | - | CASSLGDRLNEQFF | TGTGCCAGCAGCTTAGGGGACAGGCTCAATGAGCAGTTCTTC
TRBJ2-1 | TRBV19 | - | - | CASSPRGSEQFF | TGTGCCAGTAGTCCAAGGGGGTCCGAGCAGTTCTTC
TRBJ2-3 | TRBV6-5 | TRBD1 | - | CASSYRGGAGPDTQYF | TGTGCCAGCAGTTACCGAGGGGGCGCCGGGCCAGATACGCAGTATTTT
TRBJ1-2 | TRBV7-9 | TRBD1 | - | CASSQTFGQGDYGYTF | TGTGCCAGCAGCCAAACTTTCGGACAGGGTGACTATGGCTACACCTTC
TRBJ2-1 | TRBV29-1 | - | - | CSGIGLTYNEQFF | TGCAGCGGAATCGGACTTACCTACAATGAGCAGTTCTTC
TRBJ2-2 | TRBV27 | - | - | CASSLHHPVNTGELFF | TGTGCCAGCAGTTTGCACCACCCTGTGAACACCGGGGAGCTGTTTTTT
TRBJ1-1 | TRBV5-1 | TRBD1 | - | CASTLESVRQGNEAFF | TGCGCCAGCACCTTGGAAAGTGTTCGACAGGGGAATGAAGCTTTCTTT
TRBJ2-3 | TRBV15 | - | - | CATSRDQGSSDTQYF | TGTGCCACCAGCAGAGATCAAGGGAGTTCAGATACGCAGTATTTT
TRBJ2-1 | TRBV5-1 | - | once | CASSQNGASSNEQFF | TGCGCCAGCAGCCAGAACGGGGCTTCGAGCAATGAGCAGTTCTTC
TRBJ1-5 | TRBV7-8 | - | once | CASSLVGAVLVSGNQPQHF | TGTGCCAGCAGCTTAGTGGGGGCCGTATTGGTCAGCGGCAATCAGCCCCAGCATTTT
TRBJ2-3 | TRBV19 | TRBD2 | - | CASSFTPPGRGGDTQYF | TGTGCCAGTAGTTTTACCCCCCCCGGGCGCGGGGGAGATACGCAGTATTTT
TRBJ2-3 | TRBV11-3 | - | - | CASSFRYTDTQYF | TGTGCCAGCAGCTTTCGATACACAGATACGCAGTATTTT
TRBJ1-3 | TRBV10-3 | - | once | CAIRAIERNTIYF | TGTGCCATCAGGGCAATCGAACGAAACACCATATATTTT
TRBJ1-1 | TRBV14 | - | - | CASSHPGGVYTEAFF | TGTGCCAGCAGCCACCCTGGGGGGGTATACACTGAAGCTTTCTTT
TRBJ2-5 | TRBV6-5 | - | - | CASTPRGLRGETQYF | TGTGCCAGCACCCCTCGGGGGCTCAGGGGAGAGACCCAGTACTTC
TRBJ2-2 | TRBV11-2 | - | - | CASFRGPGDLDTGELFF | TGTGCCAGCTTCCGGGGGCCTGGGGATCTGGACACCGGGGAGCTGTTTTTT
TRBJ1-1 | TRBV19 | - | - | CASTVLFGFPEAFF | TGTGCCAGTACGGTATTATTTGGTTTCCCTGAAGCTTTCTTT
TRBJ1-4 | TRBV19 | - | - | CASSIVGRSEKLFF | TGTGCCAGTAGTATTGTGGGACGGAGTGAAAAACTGTTTTTT
TRBJ2-7 | TRBV4-3 | - | - | CASSHFGRTYEQYF | TGCGCCAGCAGCCACTTCGGCAGAACCTACGAGCAGTACTTC
TRBJ2-3 | TRBV27 | TRBD1 | - | CASRRRGQSTDTQYF | TGTGCCAGCAGGCGTCGGGGACAGTCCACAGATACGCAGTATTTT
TRBJ1-1 | TRBV28 | TRBD1 | - | CASRNDRDGVAFF | TGTGCCAGCAGAAACGACAGGGACGGCGTTGCTTTCTTT
TRBJ2-5 | TRBV29-1 | TRBD1 | - | CSVTGQGVGETQYF | TGCAGCGTTACGGGACAGGGTGTAGGAGAGACCCAGTACTTC
TRBJ2-1 | TRBV9 | - | - | CASSVVSVVGKNEQFF | TGTGCCAGCAGCGTAGTGTCGGTTGTGGGTAAGAATGAGCAGTTCTTC
TRBJ2-2 | TRBV5-1 | TRBD2 | - | CASSLAMGGAGELFF | TGCGCCAGCAGCTTAGCGATGGGAGGGGCCGGGGAGCTGTTTTTT
TRBJ2-7 | TRBV29-1 | - | - | CSVDVGAYEQYF | TGCAGCGTTGATGTGGGAGCCTACGAGCAGTACTTC
TRBJ2-7 | TRBV5-1 | TRBD1 | - | CASSLVSRAGGSYEQYF | TGCGCCAGCAGCTTAGTCTCCAGGGCAGGGGGATCCTACGAGCAGTACTTC
TRBJ2-7 | TRBV7-9 | TRBD2 | - | CVSRGGSPSYEQYF | TGTGTCAGTAGGGGCGGGAGCCCCTCCTACGAGCAGTACTTC
TRBJ2-1 | TRBV19 | TRBD2 | - | CASIPSGSGGNEQFF | TGTGCCAGTATCCCTAGCGGGAGCGGAGGAAATGAGCAGTTCTTC
TRBJ2-2 | TRBV7-9 | TRBD1 | - | CASSKDRAGELFF | TGTGCCAGCAGCAAGGACAGGGCCGGGGAGCTGTTTTTT